This T cell receptor (beta chain) is from a study of regulatory dendritic cells for organ transplantation. Method: immunoSEQ multiplex PCR; TCRdb's copy keeps in-frame clones and lacks some. The sample has about 29,000 clones; almost 80% are singletons. The V gene lost 2 bases and the J gene lost 4 bases, with 9 bases spanning the gap. From germline, CDR1 is SGHTA and CDR2 FQGTGA. This CDR3 is 13 amino acids long. Sequenced material: memory CD4+ T cells from blood. The subset denotes: CD45RO+ memory T cells. The chain carries TRBV7-3 and TRBJ2-7; no clear D. The sequence came from a human donor in good health. DNA of the CDR3: TGTGCCAGCAGCTTATGGGTTGGATACGAGCAGTACTTC. It encodes CASSLWVGYEQYF.